This T cell receptor (beta chain) was profiled in a study of shared clonotypes between healthy human individuals. The naive CD8 fraction comprised CD45RO-negative cells positively selected for CCR7 and excluded terminally differentiated effector memory CD45RA+ cells. Everyone who donated was a Caucasian adult who lived in Nashville, Tennessee. V lost 5 bases to trimming and J lost 5 bases; unmatched junction nucleotides: 11. The CDR3 totals 15 residues. From germline, CDR1 is SGHAT and CDR2 FQNNGV. Libraries were prepared by immunoSEQ multiplex PCR; TCRdb keeps only in-frame clonotypes and omits some of them. The data contain millions of clones, about 95% of them seen just once; the ten biggest clones take up about 1.1%.

Source material: naive CD8+ T cells sorted from blood. The source of this sequence is a man aged 18 to 30 in good health. The chain recombines TRBV11-2 with TRBJ2-5, with 7 bases lining up with TRBD2. Written as DNA, the CDR3 is TGTGCCAGCAGCGCGCCGACCGCGGGGGATGAGACCCAGTACTTC. Protein sequence: CASSAPTAGDETQYF.